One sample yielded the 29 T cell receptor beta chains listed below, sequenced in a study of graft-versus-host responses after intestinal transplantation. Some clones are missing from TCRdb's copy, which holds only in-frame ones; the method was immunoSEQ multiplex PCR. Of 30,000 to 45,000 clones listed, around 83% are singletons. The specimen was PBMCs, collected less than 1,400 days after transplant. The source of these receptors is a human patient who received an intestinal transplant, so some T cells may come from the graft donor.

The DNA of the CDR3 is TGTGCCAGCAGCCCAGTCGCGGCGTCCGGGGAGCTGTTTTTT. Its protein is CASSPVAASGELFF. The chain links TRBV9 to TRBJ2-2, with D unclear. CDR1 is SGDLS and CDR2 is YYNGEE in the germline V gene. The CDR3 spans 14 residues. Trimming pared 4 bases from V and 6 bases from J, leaving 13 bases between.

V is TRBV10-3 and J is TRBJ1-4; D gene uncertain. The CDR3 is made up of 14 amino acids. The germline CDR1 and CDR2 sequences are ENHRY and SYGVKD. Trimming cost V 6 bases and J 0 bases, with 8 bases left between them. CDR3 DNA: TGTGCCATCAGGGACGGAACAACTAATGAAAAACTGTTTTTT. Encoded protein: CAIRDGTTNEKLFF.

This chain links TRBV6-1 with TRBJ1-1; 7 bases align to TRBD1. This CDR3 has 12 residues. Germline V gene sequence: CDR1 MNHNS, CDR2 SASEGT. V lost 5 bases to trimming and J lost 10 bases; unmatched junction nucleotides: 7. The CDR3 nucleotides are TGTGCCAGCAGTTCCTTACAGGGGACAGCTTTCTTT. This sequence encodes CASSSLQGTAFF.

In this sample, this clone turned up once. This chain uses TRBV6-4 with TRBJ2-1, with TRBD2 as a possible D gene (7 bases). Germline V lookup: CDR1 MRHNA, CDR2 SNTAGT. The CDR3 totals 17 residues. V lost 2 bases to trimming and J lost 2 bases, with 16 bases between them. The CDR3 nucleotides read TGTGCCAGCAGTGACGCTCCCTGGGGGGGGCCCTACAATGAGCAGTTCTTC. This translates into CASSDAPWGGPYNEQFF.

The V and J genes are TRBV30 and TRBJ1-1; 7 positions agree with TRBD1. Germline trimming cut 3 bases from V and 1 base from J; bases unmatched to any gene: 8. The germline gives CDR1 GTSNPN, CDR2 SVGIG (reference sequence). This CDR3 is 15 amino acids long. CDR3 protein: CAWRAPGGSNTEAFF. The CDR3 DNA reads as TGTGCCTGGAGGGCCCCAGGGGGTTCGAACACTGAAGCTTTCTTT.

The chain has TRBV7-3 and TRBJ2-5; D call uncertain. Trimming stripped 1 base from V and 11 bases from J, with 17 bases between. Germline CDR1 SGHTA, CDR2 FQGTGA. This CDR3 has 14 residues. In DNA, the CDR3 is TGTGCCAGCAGCTTAAAAGGAAATCCTACGGAGCAGTACTTC. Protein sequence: CASSLKGNPTEQYF.

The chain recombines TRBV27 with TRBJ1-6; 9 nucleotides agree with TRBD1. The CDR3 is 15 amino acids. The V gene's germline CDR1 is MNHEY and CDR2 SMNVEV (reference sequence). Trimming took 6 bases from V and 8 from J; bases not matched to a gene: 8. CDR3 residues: CASSPWDRADSPLHF. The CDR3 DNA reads TGTGCCAGCAGCCCCTGGGACAGGGCTGATTCACCCCTCCACTTT.

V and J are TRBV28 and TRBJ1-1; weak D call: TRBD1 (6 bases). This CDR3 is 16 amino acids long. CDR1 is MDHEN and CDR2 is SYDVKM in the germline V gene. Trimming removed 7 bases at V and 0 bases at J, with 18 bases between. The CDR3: CASTLGGAPLNTEAFF. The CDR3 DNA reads TGTGCCAGCACCTTGGGGGGGGCCCCTTTGAACACTGAAGCTTTCTTT.

In DNA form, the CDR3 reads TGTGCCAGCTCCCCAGGGACACCCGTTGGGGACACTGAAGCTTTCTTT. Encoded protein: CASSPGTPVGDTEAFF. The V call is TRBV18, the J call TRBJ1-1; D is perhaps TRBD1 (6 bases). V lost 6 bases to trimming and J lost 3 bases, with 20 bases between them. Looked up from germline, CDR1 is KGHSH and CDR2 is LQKENI. CDR3 length equals 16 residues.

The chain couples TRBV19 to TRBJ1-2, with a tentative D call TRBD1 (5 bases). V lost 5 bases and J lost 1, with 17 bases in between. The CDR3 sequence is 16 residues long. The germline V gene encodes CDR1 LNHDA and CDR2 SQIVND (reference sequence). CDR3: CASSHNWGGNNYGYTF. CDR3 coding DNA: TGTGCCAGTAGTCATAATTGGGGCGGTAATAACTATGGCTACACCTTC.

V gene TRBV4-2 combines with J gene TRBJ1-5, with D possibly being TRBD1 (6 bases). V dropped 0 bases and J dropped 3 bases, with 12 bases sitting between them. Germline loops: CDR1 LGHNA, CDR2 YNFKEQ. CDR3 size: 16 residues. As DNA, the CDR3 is TGTGCCAGCAGCCAAGAGAAGGGACAAGTCAATCAGCCCCAGCATTTT. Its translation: CASSQEKGQVNQPQHF.

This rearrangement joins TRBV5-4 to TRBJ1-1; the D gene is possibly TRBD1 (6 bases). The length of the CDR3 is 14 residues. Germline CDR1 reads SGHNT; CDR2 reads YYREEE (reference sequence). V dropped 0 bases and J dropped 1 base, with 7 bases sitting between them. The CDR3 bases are TGTGCCAGCAGCTTGGCGGGACAGAACACTGAAGCTTTCTTT. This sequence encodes CASSLAGQNTEAFF.

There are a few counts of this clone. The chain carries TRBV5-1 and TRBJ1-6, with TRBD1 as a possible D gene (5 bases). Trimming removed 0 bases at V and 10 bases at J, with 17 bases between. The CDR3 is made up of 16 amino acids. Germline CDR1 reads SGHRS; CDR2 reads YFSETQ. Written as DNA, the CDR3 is TGCGCCAGCAGCTTGGAAGGGCACAGGCCTGGATCACCCCTCCACTTT. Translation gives CASSLEGHRPGSPLHF.

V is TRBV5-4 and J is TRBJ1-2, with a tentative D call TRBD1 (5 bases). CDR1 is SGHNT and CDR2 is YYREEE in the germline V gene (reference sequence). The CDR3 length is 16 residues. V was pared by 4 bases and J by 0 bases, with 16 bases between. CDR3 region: CASSPMGVGTNYGYTF. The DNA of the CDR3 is TGTGCCAGCAGCCCTATGGGGGTAGGGACTAACTATGGCTACACCTTC.

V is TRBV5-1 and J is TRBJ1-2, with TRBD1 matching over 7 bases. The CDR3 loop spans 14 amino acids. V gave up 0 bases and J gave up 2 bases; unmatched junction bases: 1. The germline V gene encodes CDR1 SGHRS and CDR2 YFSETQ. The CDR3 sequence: CASSLDRGNYGYTF. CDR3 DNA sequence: TGCGCCAGCAGCTTGGACAGGGGAAACTATGGCTACACCTTC. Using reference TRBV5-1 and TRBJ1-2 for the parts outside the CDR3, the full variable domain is KAGVTQTPRYLIKTRGQQVTLSCSPISGHRSVSWYQQTPGQGLQFLFEYFSETQRNKGNFPGRFSGRQFSNSRSEMNVSTLELGDSALYLCASSLDRGNYGYTFGSGTRLTVV.

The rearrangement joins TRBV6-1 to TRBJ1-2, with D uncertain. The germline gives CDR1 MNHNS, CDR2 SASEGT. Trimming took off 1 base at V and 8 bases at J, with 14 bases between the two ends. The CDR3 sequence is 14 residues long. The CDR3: CASSEVDGLGGYTF. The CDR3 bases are TGTGCCAGCAGTGAAGTGGACGGCCTCGGGGGCTACACCTTC.

In nucleotides, the CDR3 is TGTGCCAGCAGAAGCGGGAGTCAGCCCCAGCATTTT. Residues: CASRSGSQPQHF. V and J are TRBV28 and TRBJ1-5; D uncertain. There are 12 residues in the CDR3. CDR1 is MDHEN and CDR2 is SYDVKM in the germline V gene. V was trimmed by 6 bases and J by 6 bases, leaving 9 bases between them.

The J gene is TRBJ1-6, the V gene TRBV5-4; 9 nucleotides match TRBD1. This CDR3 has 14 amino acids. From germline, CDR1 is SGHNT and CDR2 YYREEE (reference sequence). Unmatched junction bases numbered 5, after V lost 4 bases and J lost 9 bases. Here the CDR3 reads CASSQGQGGSPLHF. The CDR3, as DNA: TGTGCCAGCAGCCAGGGACAGGGCGGTTCACCCCTCCACTTT.

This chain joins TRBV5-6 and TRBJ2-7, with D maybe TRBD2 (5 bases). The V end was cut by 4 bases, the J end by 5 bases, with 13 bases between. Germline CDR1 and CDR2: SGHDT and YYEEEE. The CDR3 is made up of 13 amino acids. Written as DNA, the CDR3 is TGTGCCAGCAGCCTGGAGGCAGGCGACGAGCAGTACTTC. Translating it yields CASSLEAGDEQYF.

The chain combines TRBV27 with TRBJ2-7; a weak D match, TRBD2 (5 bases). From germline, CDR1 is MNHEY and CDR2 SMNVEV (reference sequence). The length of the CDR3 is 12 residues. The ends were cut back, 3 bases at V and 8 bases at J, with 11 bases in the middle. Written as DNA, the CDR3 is TGTGCCAGCAGTTTCCCGGGAAAGAAGCAGTACTTC. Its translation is CASSFPGKKQYF.

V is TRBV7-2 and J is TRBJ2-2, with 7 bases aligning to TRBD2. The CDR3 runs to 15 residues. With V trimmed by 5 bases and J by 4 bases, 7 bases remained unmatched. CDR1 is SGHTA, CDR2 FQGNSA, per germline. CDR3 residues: CASSPRDYPTGELFF. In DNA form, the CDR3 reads TGTGCCAGCAGCCCCCGGGACTACCCCACCGGGGAGCTGTTTTTT.

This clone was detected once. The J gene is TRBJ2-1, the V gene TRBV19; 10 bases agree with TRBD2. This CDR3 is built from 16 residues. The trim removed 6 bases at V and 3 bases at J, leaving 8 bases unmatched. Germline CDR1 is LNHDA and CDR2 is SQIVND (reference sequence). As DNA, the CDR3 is TGTGCCAGTAGCCGATCTAGCGGGAGCAACTACAATGAGCAGTTCTTC. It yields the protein CASSRSSGSNYNEQFF.

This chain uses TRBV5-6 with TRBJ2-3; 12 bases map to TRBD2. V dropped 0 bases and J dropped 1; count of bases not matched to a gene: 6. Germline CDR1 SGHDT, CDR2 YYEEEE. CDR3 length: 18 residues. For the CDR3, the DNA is TGTGCCAGCAGCTTGGGTCCGGCTAGCGGGGGGGGCACAGATACGCAGTATTTT. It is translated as CASSLGPASGGGTDTQYF.

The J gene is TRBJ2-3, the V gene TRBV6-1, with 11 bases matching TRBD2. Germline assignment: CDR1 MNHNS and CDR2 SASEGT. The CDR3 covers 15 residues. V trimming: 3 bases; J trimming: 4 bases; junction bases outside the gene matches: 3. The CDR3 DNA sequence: TGTGCCAGCAGTGATTTAGCGGGGGGGCCAGATACGCAGTATTTT. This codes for CASSDLAGGPDTQYF.

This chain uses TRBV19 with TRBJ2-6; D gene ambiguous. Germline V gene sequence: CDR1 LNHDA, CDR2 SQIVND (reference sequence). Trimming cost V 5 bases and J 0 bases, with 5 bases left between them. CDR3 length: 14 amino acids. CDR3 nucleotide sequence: TGTGCCAGTAGTCCGGGCTCTGGGGCCAACGTCCTGACTTTC. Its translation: CASSPGSGANVLTF.

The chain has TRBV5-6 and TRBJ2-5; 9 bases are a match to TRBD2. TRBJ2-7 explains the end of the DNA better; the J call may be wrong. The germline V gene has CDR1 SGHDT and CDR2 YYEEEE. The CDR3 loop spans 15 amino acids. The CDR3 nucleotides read TGTGCCAGCAGCTTGGTGGCTAGCGGGGTCTACGAGCAGTACTTC. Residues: CASSLVASGVYEQYF.

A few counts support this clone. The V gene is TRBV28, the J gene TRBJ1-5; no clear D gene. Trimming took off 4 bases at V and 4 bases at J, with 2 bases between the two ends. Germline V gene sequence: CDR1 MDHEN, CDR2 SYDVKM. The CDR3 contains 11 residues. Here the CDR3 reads CASSWNQPQHF. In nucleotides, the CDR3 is TGTGCCAGCAGTTGGAATCAGCCCCAGCATTTT.

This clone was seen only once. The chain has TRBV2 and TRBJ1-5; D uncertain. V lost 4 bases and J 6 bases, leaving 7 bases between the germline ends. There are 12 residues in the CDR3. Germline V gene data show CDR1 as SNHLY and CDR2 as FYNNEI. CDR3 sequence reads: CASSGVGQPQHF. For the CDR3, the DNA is TGTGCCAGCAGTGGGGTTGGTCAGCCCCAGCATTTT.

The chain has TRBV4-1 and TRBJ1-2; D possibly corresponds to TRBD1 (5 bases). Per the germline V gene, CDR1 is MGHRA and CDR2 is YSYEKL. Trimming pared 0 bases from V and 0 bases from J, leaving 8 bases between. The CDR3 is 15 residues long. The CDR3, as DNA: TGCGCCAGCAGCCAAGATGGGGCTTCTAACTATGGCTACACCTTC. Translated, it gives CASSQDGASNYGYTF.